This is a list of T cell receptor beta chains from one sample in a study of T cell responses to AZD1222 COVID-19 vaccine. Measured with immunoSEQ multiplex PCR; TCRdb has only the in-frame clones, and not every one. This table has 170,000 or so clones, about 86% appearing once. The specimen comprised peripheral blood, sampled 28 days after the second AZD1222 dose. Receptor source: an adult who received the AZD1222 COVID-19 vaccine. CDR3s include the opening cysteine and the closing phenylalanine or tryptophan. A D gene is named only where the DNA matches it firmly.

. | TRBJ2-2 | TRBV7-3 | TGTGCCAGCAGCTTAACAGGGGTTCTAACCGGGGAGCTGTTTTTT | CASSLTGVLTGELFF
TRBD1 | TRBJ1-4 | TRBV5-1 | TGCGCCAGCAGCTTGGGGCCGGGACAGGGTAATGAAAAACTGTTTTTT | CASSLGPGQGNEKLFF
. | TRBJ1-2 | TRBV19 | TGTGCCAGTAGTATGGCGGCCCGTGCGAGTGGCTACACCTTC | CASSMAARASGYTF
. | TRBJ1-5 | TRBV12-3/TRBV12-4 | TGTGCCAGCAGCCAGGACGGGAATCAGCCCCAGCATTTT | CASSQDGNQPQHF
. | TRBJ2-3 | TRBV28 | TGTGCCAGCAGGGGCGGAGATACGCAGTATTTT | CASRGGDTQYF
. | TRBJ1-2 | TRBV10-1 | TGCGCCAGCAGGCCGGCCAGAGACTATGGCTACACCTTC | CASRPARDYGYTF
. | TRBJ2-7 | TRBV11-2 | TGTGCCAGCAGCTTAGACACAGGCCCCCACGAGCAGTACTTC | CASSLDTGPHEQYF
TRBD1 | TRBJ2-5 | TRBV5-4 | TGTGCCAGCAGCTCCCGGGACAGGGCGTCTGTAGAGACCCAGTACTTC | CASSSRDRASVETQYF
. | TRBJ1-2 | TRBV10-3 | TGTGCCATCAGTGAGTCGAAGGGCAGGCGAGGCTACACCTTC | CAISESKGRRGYTF
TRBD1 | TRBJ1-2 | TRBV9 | TGTGCCAGCAGCGTAGGTGGGACAGGGGATGGCTACACCTTC | CASSVGGTGDGYTF
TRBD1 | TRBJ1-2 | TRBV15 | TGTGCCACCACGGGACAGCCTAACTATGGCTACACCTTC | CATTGQPNYGYTF